The sequence of this T cell receptor beta chain was determined in a study of shared clonotypes between healthy human individuals. Libraries were prepared by immunoSEQ multiplex PCR; TCRdb keeps only in-frame clonotypes and omits some of them. The table shows approximately 2,000,000 clones, with 80% to 95% occurring only once. This clonotype was sampled from a man between 18 and 29 years old in good health. Some clones in this sample may be carry-over from other donors' samples. Sequenced sample: naive CD4+ T cells from PBMCs. Noted subset: CD45RA+ positively selected.

The CDR3 DNA sequence: TGTGCCAGCAGTTACAGGGGTCTCGGCGAGCAGTACTTC. Its protein product is CASSYRGLGEQYF. The chain has TRBV6-6 and TRBJ2-7, with D maybe TRBD1 (5 bases). This CDR3 region has 13 residues. With 2 bases removed from V and 6 bases from J, the gap between germline ends came to 11 bases. The germline gives CDR1 MNHNY, CDR2 SVGAGI (reference sequence).